This TCR beta chain was found in a study of T-cell reconstitution after alpha-beta-depleted transplantation in children. Construction of the TCRbeta library involved unique molecular identifiers. Each CDR3 protein is one row after TCRdb ran MiXCR on the PCR reads. The data contain about 370,000 distinct CDR3 sequences, around 21% of them seen just once; the ten biggest clones take up less than 4.5%. This clonotype appeared a few times. The trim removed 7 bases at V and 9 bases at J, leaving 7 bases unmatched. The CDR3 totals 13 residues. Germline V gives CDR1 MNHEY, CDR2 SVGEGT. Material: PBMCs from the stem cell graft donor, obtained from the stem cell graft. This chain connects TRBV6-2 or TRBV6-3 to TRBJ2-1; 9 nucleotides match TRBD1. This sequence was found in a human donor who donated a stem cell graft to a child with acute myeloid leukemia. The CDR3 is CASNRDRVVEQFF. The DNA for the CDR3 is TGTGCCAGCAACCGGGACAGGGTTGTTGAGCAGTTCTTC.